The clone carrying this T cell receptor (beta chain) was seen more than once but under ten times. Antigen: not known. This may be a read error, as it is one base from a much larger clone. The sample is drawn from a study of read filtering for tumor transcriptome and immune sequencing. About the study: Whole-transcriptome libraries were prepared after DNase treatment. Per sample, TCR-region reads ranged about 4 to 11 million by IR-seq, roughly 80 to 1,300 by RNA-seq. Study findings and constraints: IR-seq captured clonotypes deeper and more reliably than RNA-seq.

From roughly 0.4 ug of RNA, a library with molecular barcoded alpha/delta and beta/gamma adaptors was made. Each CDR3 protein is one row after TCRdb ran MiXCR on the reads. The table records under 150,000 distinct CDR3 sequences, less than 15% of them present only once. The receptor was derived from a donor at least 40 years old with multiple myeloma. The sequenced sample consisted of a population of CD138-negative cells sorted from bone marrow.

The CDR3 here is CAGRDDPNQPQHF. CDR3 in DNA: TGTGCCGGCAGGGACGACCCAAATCAGCCCCAGCATTTT. The J gene is TRBJ1-5, the V gene TRBV6-5; D possibly corresponds to TRBD1 (5 bases). The CDR3 sequence is 13 residues long. The germline V gene has CDR1 MNHEY and CDR2 SVGAGI.